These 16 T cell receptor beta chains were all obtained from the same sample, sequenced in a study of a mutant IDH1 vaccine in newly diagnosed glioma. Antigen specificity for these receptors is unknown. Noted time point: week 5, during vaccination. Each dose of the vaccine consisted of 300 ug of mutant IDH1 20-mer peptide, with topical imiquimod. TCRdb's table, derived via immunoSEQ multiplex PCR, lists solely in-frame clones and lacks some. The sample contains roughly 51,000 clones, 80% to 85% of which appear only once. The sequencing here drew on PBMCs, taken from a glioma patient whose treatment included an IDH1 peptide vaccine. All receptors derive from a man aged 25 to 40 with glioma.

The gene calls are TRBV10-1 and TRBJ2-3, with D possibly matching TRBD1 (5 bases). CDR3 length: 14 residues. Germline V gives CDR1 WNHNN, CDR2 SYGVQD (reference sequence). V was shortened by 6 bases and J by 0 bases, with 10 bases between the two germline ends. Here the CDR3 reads CASRGQGSTDTQYF. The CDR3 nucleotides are TGCGCCAGCAGGGGCCAGGGTAGCACAGATACGCAGTATTTT.

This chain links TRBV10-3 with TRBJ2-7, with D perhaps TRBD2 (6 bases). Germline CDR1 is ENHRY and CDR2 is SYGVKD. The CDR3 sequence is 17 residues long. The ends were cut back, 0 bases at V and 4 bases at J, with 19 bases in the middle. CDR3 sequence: CAISESKGAQAGYEQYF. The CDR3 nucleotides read TGTGCCATCAGTGAGTCCAAAGGAGCTCAGGCGGGGTACGAGCAGTACTTC.

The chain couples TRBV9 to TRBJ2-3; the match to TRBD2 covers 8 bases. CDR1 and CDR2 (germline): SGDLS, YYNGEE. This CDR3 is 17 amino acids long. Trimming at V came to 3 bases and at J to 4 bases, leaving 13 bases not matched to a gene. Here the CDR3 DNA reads TGTGCCAGCAGCGCCCGCGAGAGCGGGGGAAAACCAGATACGCAGTATTTT. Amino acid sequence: CASSARESGGKPDTQYF.

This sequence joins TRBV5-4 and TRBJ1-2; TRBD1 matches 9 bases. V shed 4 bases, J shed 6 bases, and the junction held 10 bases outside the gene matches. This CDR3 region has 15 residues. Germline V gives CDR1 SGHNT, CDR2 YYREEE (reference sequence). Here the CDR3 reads CASSDTGTGSNGYTF. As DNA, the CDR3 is TGTGCCAGCAGCGATACCGGGACAGGGTCTAATGGCTACACCTTC.

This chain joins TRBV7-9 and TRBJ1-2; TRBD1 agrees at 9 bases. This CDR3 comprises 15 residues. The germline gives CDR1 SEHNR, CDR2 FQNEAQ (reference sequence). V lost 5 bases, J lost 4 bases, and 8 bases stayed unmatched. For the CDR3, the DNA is TGTGCCAGCAGCAACCGGGACAGGGCCCGCTATGGCTACACCTTC. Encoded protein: CASSNRDRARYGYTF.

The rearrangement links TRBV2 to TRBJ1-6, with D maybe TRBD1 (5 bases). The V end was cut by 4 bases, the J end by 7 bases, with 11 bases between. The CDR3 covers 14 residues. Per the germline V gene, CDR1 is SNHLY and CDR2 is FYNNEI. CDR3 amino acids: CASSVRGANSPLHF. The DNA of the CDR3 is TGTGCCAGCAGTGTAAGGGGTGCAAATTCACCCCTCCACTTT. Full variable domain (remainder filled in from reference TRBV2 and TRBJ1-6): EPEVTQTPSHQVTQMGQEVILRCVPISNHLYFYWYRQILGQKVEFLVSFYNNEISEKSEIFDDQFSVERPDGSNFTLKIRSTKLEDSAMYFCASSVRGANSPLHFGNGTRLTVT.

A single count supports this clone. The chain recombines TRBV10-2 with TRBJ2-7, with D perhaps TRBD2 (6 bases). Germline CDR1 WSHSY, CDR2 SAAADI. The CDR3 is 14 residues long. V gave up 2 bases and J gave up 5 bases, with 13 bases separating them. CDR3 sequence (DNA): TGCGCCAGCAGTGAGACGGGGACTCAGAACGAGCAGTACTTC. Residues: CASSETGTQNEQYF.

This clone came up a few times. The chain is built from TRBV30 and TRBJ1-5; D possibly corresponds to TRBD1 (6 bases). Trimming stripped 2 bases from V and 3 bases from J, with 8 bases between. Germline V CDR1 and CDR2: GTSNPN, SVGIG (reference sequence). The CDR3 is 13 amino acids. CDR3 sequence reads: CAWSRTANQPQHF. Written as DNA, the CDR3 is TGTGCCTGGAGTAGGACAGCCAATCAGCCCCAGCATTTT.

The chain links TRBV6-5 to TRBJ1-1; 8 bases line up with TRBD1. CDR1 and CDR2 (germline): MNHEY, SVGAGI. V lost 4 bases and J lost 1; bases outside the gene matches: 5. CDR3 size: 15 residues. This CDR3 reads CASSSDRGQNTEAFF. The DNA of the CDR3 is TGTGCCAGCAGTTCCGACAGGGGCCAGAACACTGAAGCTTTCTTT.

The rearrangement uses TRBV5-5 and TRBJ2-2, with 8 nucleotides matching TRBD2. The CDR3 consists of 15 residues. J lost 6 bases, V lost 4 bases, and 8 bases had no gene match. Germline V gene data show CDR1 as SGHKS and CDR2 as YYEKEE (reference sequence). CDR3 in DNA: TGTGCCAGCAGCGCGCGGGGGGAAGTTGCCGGGGAGCTGTTTTTT. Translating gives CASSARGEVAGELFF.

CDR3 amino acids: CASSVGTSADTQYF. The CDR3 nucleotides are TGTGCCAGCAGTGTGGGGACTAGCGCAGATACGCAGTATTTT. The rearrangement links TRBV6-4 to TRBJ2-3; 10 bases are a match to TRBD2. J was trimmed by 4 bases and V by 4 bases; bases with no gene match: 2. Germline values: CDR1 MRHNA, CDR2 SNTAGT. CDR3 size: 14 residues.

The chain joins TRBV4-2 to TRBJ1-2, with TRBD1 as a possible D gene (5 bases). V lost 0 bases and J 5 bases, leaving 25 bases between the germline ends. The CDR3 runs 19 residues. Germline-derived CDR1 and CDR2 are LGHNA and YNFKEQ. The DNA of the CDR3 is TGTGCCAGCAGCCAAGATCGAGGCGGGACGGGGGATTCAGGTTATGGCTACACCTTC. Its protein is CASSQDRGGTGDSGYGYTF.

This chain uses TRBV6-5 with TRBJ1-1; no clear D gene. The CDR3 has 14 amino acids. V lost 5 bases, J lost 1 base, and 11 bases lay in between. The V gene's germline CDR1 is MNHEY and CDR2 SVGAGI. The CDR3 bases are TGTGCCAGCAGTCCCGCAGTGACGAACACTGAAGCTTTCTTT. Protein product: CASSPAVTNTEAFF.

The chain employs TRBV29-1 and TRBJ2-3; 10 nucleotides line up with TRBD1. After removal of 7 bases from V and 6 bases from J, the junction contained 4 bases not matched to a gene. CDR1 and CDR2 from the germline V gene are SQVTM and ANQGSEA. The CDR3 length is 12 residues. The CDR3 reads CSAGQGGDTQYF. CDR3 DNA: TGCAGCGCCGGACAGGGGGGCGATACGCAGTATTTT.

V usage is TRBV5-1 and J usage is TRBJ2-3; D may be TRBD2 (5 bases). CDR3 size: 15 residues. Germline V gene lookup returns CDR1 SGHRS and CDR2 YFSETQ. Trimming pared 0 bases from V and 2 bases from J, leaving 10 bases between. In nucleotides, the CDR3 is TGCGCCAGCAGCTTGGTAGACTACGCCACAGATACGCAGTATTTT. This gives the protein CASSLVDYATDTQYF.

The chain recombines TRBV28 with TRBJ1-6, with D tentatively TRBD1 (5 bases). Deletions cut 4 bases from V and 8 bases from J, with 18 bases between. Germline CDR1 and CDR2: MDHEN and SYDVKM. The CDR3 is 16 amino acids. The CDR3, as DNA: TGTGCCAGCAGTTCCCCAGGGTCTCCTACGTATTCACCCCTCCACTTT. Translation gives CASSSPGSPTYSPLHF.